Listed below are T cell receptor beta chains from one sample, sequenced in a study of blood T cells in healthy people across ages. Each CDR3 protein is one row after TCRdb ran MiXCR on the 5' RACE reads. The profile covers approximately 1,000,000 distinct CDR3 sequences, with 40% to 45% appearing a single time and approximately 17% taken by the ten largest. Sequenced sample: blood. These receptors were taken from a woman aged 55-69 years in good health. CDR3s include the opening cysteine and the closing phenylalanine or tryptophan. Fields, in order: CDR3 protein, CDR3 DNA, D gene, clone size, V gene, J gene. The D gene is left open where the match is weak. Not every row has a clone size; where given, it reads once, few, many or a size class.

CDR3aa: CASSLKPVDSTDTQYF
CDR3nt: TGCGCCAGCAGCTTGAAGCCCGTGGACAGCACAGATACGCAGTATTTT
d_gene: NA
abundance: NA
v_gene: TRBV5-1
j_gene: TRBJ2-3

CDR3aa: CATSDPTGYQETQYF
CDR3nt: TGTGCCACCAGTGACCCGACAGGGTATCAAGAGACCCAGTACTTC
d_gene: TRBD1
abundance: once
v_gene: TRBV24-1
j_gene: TRBJ2-5

CDR3aa: CASSPGELLVQTQYF
CDR3nt: TGCGCCAGCAGCCCGGGGGAGTTACTAGTTCAGACCCAGTACTTC
d_gene: NA
abundance: NA
v_gene: TRBV5-1
j_gene: TRBJ2-5

CDR3aa: CSARRLAVYEQYF
CDR3nt: TGCAGTGCTAGACGACTAGCGGTTTACGAGCAGTACTTC
d_gene: TRBD2
abundance: few
v_gene: TRBV20-1
j_gene: TRBJ2-7

CDR3aa: CASSFIVSTEAFF
CDR3nt: TGTGCCAGCAGCTTTATAGTGAGCACTGAAGCTTTCTTT
d_gene: NA
abundance: NA
v_gene: TRBV11-2
j_gene: TRBJ1-1

CDR3aa: CASSLRTEGYTF
CDR3nt: TGTGCCAGCAGCCTCCGGACAGAGGGCTACACCTTC
d_gene: NA
abundance: NA
v_gene: TRBV5-4
j_gene: TRBJ1-2

CDR3aa: CAISESATGANVLTF
CDR3nt: TGTGCCATCAGTGAGTCGGCAACCGGGGCCAACGTCCTGACTTTC
d_gene: NA
abundance: few
v_gene: TRBV10-3
j_gene: TRBJ2-6

CDR3aa: CASGGQSSGNTIYF
CDR3nt: TGTGCCAGCGGGGGACAGTCGTCCGGAAACACCATATATTTT
d_gene: TRBD1
abundance: NA
v_gene: TRBV25-1
j_gene: TRBJ1-3

CDR3aa: CATSANRASDGYTF
CDR3nt: TGTGCCACCAGCGCTAACAGGGCGTCTGACGGCTACACCTTC
d_gene: NA
abundance: NA
v_gene: TRBV15
j_gene: TRBJ1-2

CDR3aa: CSAASPGAIYEQYF
CDR3nt: TGCAGTGCCGCTAGCCCAGGGGCGATCTACGAGCAGTACTTC
d_gene: NA
abundance: NA
v_gene: TRBV20-1
j_gene: TRBJ2-7

CDR3aa: CASSRDGTTNSPLHF
CDR3nt: TGTGCCAGCAGCCGAGACGGGACTACCAATTCACCCCTCCACTTT
d_gene: NA
abundance: NA
v_gene: TRBV7-6
j_gene: TRBJ1-6

CDR3aa: CASSASWGLAKNIQYF
CDR3nt: TGTGCCAGCAGTGCGTCTTGGGGGCTAGCCAAAAACATTCAGTACTTC
d_gene: NA
abundance: NA
v_gene: TRBV2
j_gene: TRBJ2-4

CDR3aa: CASRPQGSPTDTQYF
CDR3nt: TGTGCCAGCAGACCACAGGGTTCGCCAACAGATACGCAGTATTTT
d_gene: NA
abundance: NA
v_gene: TRBV2
j_gene: TRBJ2-3

CDR3aa: CASSLRQVLDTQYF
CDR3nt: TGTGCCAGCAGTCTCCGACAGGTTTTAGATACGCAGTATTTT
d_gene: NA
abundance: few
v_gene: TRBV2
j_gene: TRBJ2-3

CDR3aa: CASSQATGKNTEAFF
CDR3nt: TGCGCCAGCAGCCAAGCAACTGGAAAGAATACTGAAGCTTTCTTT
d_gene: NA
abundance: NA
v_gene: TRBV4-1
j_gene: TRBJ1-1

CDR3aa: CASSENFQTGVSYNEQFF
CDR3nt: TGTGCCAGCAGCGAAAACTTTCAGACAGGGGTGTCCTACAATGAGCAGTTCTTC
d_gene: TRBD1
abundance: NA
v_gene: TRBV3-1
j_gene: TRBJ2-1

CDR3aa: CASSLGTSPNYSYTF
CDR3nt: TGTGCCAGCAGCTTGGGGACAAGTCCTAACTATAGCTACACCTTC
d_gene: NA
abundance: NA
v_gene: TRBV5-4
j_gene: TRBJ1-2

CDR3aa: CASSMVQEYQPQHF
CDR3nt: TGTGCCAGTAGTATGGTCCAGGAGTATCAGCCCCAGCATTTT
d_gene: NA
abundance: few
v_gene: TRBV19
j_gene: TRBJ1-5

CDR3aa: CASRSSNTVMNTEAFF
CDR3nt: TGCGCCAGCAGATCGTCGAACACCGTCATGAACACTGAAGCTTTCTTT
d_gene: NA
abundance: NA
v_gene: TRBV5-1
j_gene: TRBJ1-1

CDR3aa: CAISEFVLRSGTNEKLFF
CDR3nt: TGTGCCATCAGTGAGTTCGTCCTTCGCTCGGGAACTAATGAAAAACTGTTTTTT
d_gene: NA
abundance: NA
v_gene: TRBV10-3
j_gene: TRBJ1-4

CDR3aa: CAISHLGDQETQYF
CDR3nt: TGTGCCATCAGTCACCTGGGGGACCAAGAGACCCAGTACTTC
d_gene: NA
abundance: NA
v_gene: TRBV10-3
j_gene: TRBJ2-5

CDR3aa: CASSLAGLAERRYEQYF
CDR3nt: TGTGCCAGCAGCTTAGCGGGACTAGCGGAACGCCGCTACGAGCAGTACTTC
d_gene: TRBD2
abundance: few
v_gene: TRBV7-9
j_gene: TRBJ2-7

CDR3aa: CASSAQGAWNEQFF
CDR3nt: TGTGCCAGCAGTGCACAGGGCGCGTGGAATGAGCAGTTCTTC
d_gene: NA
abundance: NA
v_gene: TRBV25-1
j_gene: TRBJ2-1

CDR3aa: CASSVGQGRNEQFF
CDR3nt: TGTGCCAGCAGTGTAGGACAGGGTCGCAATGAGCAGTTCTTC
d_gene: TRBD1
abundance: NA
v_gene: TRBV27
j_gene: TRBJ2-1

CDR3aa: CATSRDSPQYNEQFF
CDR3nt: TGTGCCACCAGCAGAGATTCGCCCCAGTACAATGAGCAGTTCTTC
d_gene: NA
abundance: few
v_gene: TRBV15
j_gene: TRBJ2-1

CDR3aa: CASSLTWFGETQYF
CDR3nt: TGCGCCAGCAGCTTGACATGGTTTGGAGAGACCCAGTACTTC
d_gene: NA
abundance: few
v_gene: TRBV5-1
j_gene: TRBJ2-5

CDR3aa: CASRSDRQRNYGYTF
CDR3nt: TGTGCCAGCAGATCAGATAGACAGAGAAACTATGGCTACACCTTC
d_gene: NA
abundance: NA
v_gene: TRBV28
j_gene: TRBJ1-2

CDR3aa: CSASGTTGGRTEAFF
CDR3nt: TGCAGTGCTAGTGGAACGACAGGGGGGAGAACTGAAGCTTTCTTT
d_gene: TRBD1
abundance: few
v_gene: TRBV20-1
j_gene: TRBJ1-1

CDR3aa: CSARPIPGPYNEQFF
CDR3nt: TGCAGTGCTAGACCTATACCGGGACCATACAATGAGCAGTTCTTC
d_gene: NA
abundance: NA
v_gene: TRBV20-1
j_gene: TRBJ2-1

CDR3aa: CASSSLAGDTQYF
CDR3nt: TGTGCCAGCAGTTCACTAGCGGGAGATACGCAGTATTTT
d_gene: TRBD2
abundance: NA
v_gene: TRBV6-6
j_gene: TRBJ2-3

CDR3aa: CSARNAETSSHEQYF
CDR3nt: TGCAGTGCTAGAAATGCGGAGACTAGTTCCCATGAGCAGTACTTC
d_gene: NA
abundance: NA
v_gene: TRBV20-1
j_gene: TRBJ2-4

CDR3aa: CSACPRVRETQYF
CDR3nt: TGCAGTGCCTGTCCCCGAGTTAGAGAGACCCAGTACTTC
d_gene: NA
abundance: few
v_gene: TRBV20-1
j_gene: TRBJ2-5

CDR3aa: CASSPRQDSSTDTQYF
CDR3nt: TGTGCCAGCAGCCCCAGACAGGACAGCTCCACAGATACGCAGTATTTT
d_gene: NA
abundance: NA
v_gene: TRBV7-9
j_gene: TRBJ2-3

CDR3aa: CSVIGDRGRAGQYF
CDR3nt: TGCAGCGTTATAGGGGACAGGGGCCGAGCTGGCCAGTACTTC
d_gene: TRBD1
abundance: many
v_gene: TRBV29-1
j_gene: TRBJ2-5

CDR3aa: CASSFGGQGGYEQFF
CDR3nt: TGTGCCAGCAGTTTCGGGGGACAGGGAGGATACGAGCAGTTCTTC
d_gene: TRBD1
abundance: NA
v_gene: TRBV12-3/TRBV12-4
j_gene: TRBJ2-1

CDR3aa: CSALVGTGNTIYF
CDR3nt: TGCAGTGCCCTAGTAGGGACTGGAAACACCATATATTTT
d_gene: NA
abundance: NA
v_gene: TRBV20-1
j_gene: TRBJ1-3